A selection of T cell receptor beta chains follows, all from one sample in a study of patients and donors after allogeneic stem cell transplantation. TCRdb re-called the RT-PCR reads with MiXCR, one entry per CDR3 protein. The table lists about 160,000 distinct CDR3 sequences, 24% of them singletons. The sequencing sample was made of blood, either unsorted or a sorted T cell fraction (not recorded which). Receptors were obtained from a human donor who was either an allogeneic HSCT recipient or a stem cell or donor lymphocyte infusion donor (not recorded which). It is not recorded whose cells these are; they may come from a transplant donor. The CDR3 runs from the conserved cysteine through the conserved F or W. The D gene is left open where the match is weak. Clone size appears in some rows only: once, few, many, or a class for an expanded clone.

abundance	d_gene	v_gene	j_gene	CDR3aa
NA	NA	TRBV6-2/TRBV6-3	TRBJ2-7	CASSYPYFYEQYF
NA	TRBD2	TRBV7-6	TRBJ2-3	CASSLPGTSGRLTDYTDTQYF
few	NA	TRBV4-1	TRBJ1-2	CASSQVGSPGDGYTF
few	NA	TRBV5-1	TRBJ2-1	CASSLGYEQFF
NA	NA	TRBV5-1	TRBJ2-1	CASSTGTISSYNEQFF
few	TRBD1	TRBV7-6	TRBJ1-1	CASSPGTGSVAEAFF
few	NA	TRBV12-3/TRBV12-4	TRBJ1-2	CASSPQGHGYGYTF
many	TRBD1	TRBV20-1	TRBJ2-4	CSACEGQLAKNIQYF
many	NA	TRBV7-9	TRBJ1-1	CASSLYEPWNTEAFF
NA	NA	TRBV6-5	TRBJ2-3	CASSYVPADTQYF
few	TRBD1	TRBV6-6	TRBJ1-2	CASSLTGGRGYTF
NA	TRBD2	TRBV7-9	TRBJ2-1	CASSYSGRAFNEQFF
NA	NA	TRBV29-1	TRBJ2-1	CSVDSRFSYNEQFF
NA	NA	TRBV7-2	TRBJ2-3	CASSVGTRQSADTQYF
once	NA	TRBV14	TRBJ2-5	CASSREWVSTETQYF
few	NA	TRBV7-8	TRBJ1-1	CASTAFNRAMNTEAFF
many	TRBD1	TRBV4-2	TRBJ1-2	CASSRGTEGWGYTF
NA	NA	TRBV25-1	TRBJ2-3	CASSEWRHTDTQYF
NA	NA	TRBV20-1	TRBJ1-4	CSAGSAPRGEKLFF
NA	NA	TRBV20-1	TRBJ1-1	CSARWGSGSYTEAFF
NA	NA	TRBV6-2/TRBV6-3	TRBJ1-5	CASSWRVVNNQPQHF
NA	TRBD1	TRBV6-5	TRBJ2-7	CASRDRSYEQYF
NA	TRBD2	TRBV9	TRBJ2-1	CASSAYSGRTYNEQLF
few	TRBD2	TRBV12-3/TRBV12-4	TRBJ2-5	CASSPGTSGNPWTQYF
NA	TRBD1	TRBV6-2/TRBV6-3	TRBJ2-7	CASRETGGDYEQYF
few	NA	TRBV20-1	TRBJ2-2	CSARDGQGSTTGELFF
few	NA	TRBV5-5	TRBJ1-4	CASRTGTYYLPNEKLFF
few	NA	TRBV7-9	TRBJ2-2	CASGSPNTGELFF
few	TRBD1	TRBV5-1	TRBJ1-1	CASSLAGTENTEAFF
many	NA	TRBV29-1	TRBJ1-1	CSVDLDTLLSTEAFF
NA	TRBD1	TRBV12-3/TRBV12-4	TRBJ1-2	CASGTVFVHGYTF
few	NA	TRBV5-1	TRBJ2-1	CASSAWGADYNEQFF
few	NA	TRBV2	TRBJ2-3	CASSPLRQNGDTQYF
few	NA	TRBV11-2	TRBJ2-5	CASSFGQANQETQYF
once	NA	TRBV7-9	TRBJ2-1	CASSHTGLAYNEQFF
NA	NA	TRBV18	TRBJ1-6	CASSPLEGSSPLHF
NA	TRBD2	TRBV12-3/TRBV12-4	TRBJ2-3	CASSLLAGADTQYF
few	NA	TRBV20-1	TRBJ2-3	CSARTRTDTQYF
NA	NA	TRBV5-1	TRBJ1-1	CASSSQKPLGRRNTEAFF
NA	NA	TRBV24-1	TRBJ2-5	CATSDSGTAKETQYF
few	NA	TRBV4-1	TRBJ1-5	CASSQGGIGGNQPQHF
NA	NA	TRBV7-9	TRBJ1-1	CASSSVSNTEAFF
few	TRBD1	TRBV18	TRBJ1-1	CASSPRTGDVGTEAFF
NA	TRBD2	TRBV9	TRBJ2-7	CASSVDGTSVSYEQYF
NA	TRBD1	TRBV20-1	TRBJ1-2	CSAGQEDYGYTF
many	NA	TRBV6-2/TRBV6-3	TRBJ1-5	CASRISNQPQHF
NA	NA	TRBV20-1	TRBJ1-1	CSASVQAYNTEAFF
NA	NA	TRBV5-5	TRBJ1-1	CASSHGRAYEAFF
few	NA	TRBV6-2/TRBV6-3	TRBJ1-1	CASSYFSGRAFF
NA	NA	TRBV5-1	TRBJ2-2	CASSLAGQSNTGELFF
NA	NA	TRBV4-2	TRBJ2-7	CASSQEGVRSYEQYF
few	NA	TRBV12-3/TRBV12-4	TRBJ1-5	CASSLLGRSTSQHF
NA	NA	TRBV5-1	TRBJ1-1	CASSLGWTPNTEAFF
NA	NA	TRBV12-3/TRBV12-4	TRBJ1-1	CASSLFIGTEAFF
many	NA	TRBV29-1	TRBJ1-1	CSARLSPNTEAFF